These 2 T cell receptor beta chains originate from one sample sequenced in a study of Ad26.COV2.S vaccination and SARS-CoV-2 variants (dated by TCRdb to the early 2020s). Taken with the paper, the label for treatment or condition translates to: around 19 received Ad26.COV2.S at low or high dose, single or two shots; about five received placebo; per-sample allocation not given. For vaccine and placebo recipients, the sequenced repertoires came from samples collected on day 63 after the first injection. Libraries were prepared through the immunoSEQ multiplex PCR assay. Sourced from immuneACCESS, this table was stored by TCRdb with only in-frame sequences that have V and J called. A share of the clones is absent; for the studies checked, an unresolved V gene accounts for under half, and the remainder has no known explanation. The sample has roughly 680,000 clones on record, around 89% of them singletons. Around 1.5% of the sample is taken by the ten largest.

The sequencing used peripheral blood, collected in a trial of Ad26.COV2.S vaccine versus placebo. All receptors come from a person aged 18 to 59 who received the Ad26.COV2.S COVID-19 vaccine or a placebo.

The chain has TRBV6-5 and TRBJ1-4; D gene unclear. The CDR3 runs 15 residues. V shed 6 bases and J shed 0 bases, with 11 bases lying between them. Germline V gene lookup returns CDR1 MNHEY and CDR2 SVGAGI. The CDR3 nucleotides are TGTGCCAGCAGGCTCGGAGGAACAACTAATGAAAAACTGTTTTTT. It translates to CASRLGGTTNEKLFF.

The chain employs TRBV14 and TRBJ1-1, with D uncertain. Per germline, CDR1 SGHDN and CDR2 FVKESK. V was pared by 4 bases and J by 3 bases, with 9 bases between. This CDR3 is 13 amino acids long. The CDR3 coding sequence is TGTGCCAGCAGCCGTCTCTTGGACACTGAAGCTTTCTTT. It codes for CASSRLLDTEAFF.